The 15 T cell receptor beta chains below were found in one sample sequenced in a study of metastatic and nonmetastatic thyroid tumors. TCRdb re-called clones from the PCR reads using MiXCR. In the table there are 20,000 to 25,000 clones, 35% to 45% of which are singletons. There were no patients who had received any treatment before thyroid surgery. The sequenced sample was blood. The receptor set was obtained from a male donor with papillary thyroid cancer or a benign thyroid nodule (not recorded which). Some clones in this sample may be carry-over from other donors' samples.

The CDR3 coding sequence is TGCAGTGCCGGGAACAATGAGCAGTTCTTC. This gives the protein CSAGNNEQFF. The J gene is TRBJ2-1, the V gene TRBV20-1, with D maybe TRBD2 (5 bases). The CDR3 covers 10 residues. Trimming stripped 6 bases from V and 5 bases from J, with 5 bases between. Germline assignment: CDR1 DFQATT and CDR2 SNEGSKA (reference sequence).

The chain has TRBV4-3 and TRBJ1-6; no clear D gene. This CDR3 region has 13 residues. Trimming removed 0 bases from V and 10 bases from J, with 7 bases in between. Germline V gives CDR1 LGHNA, CDR2 YSLEER. The CDR3 nucleotides are TGCGCCAGCAGCCAAGAGGCCGGGTCACCCCTCCACTTT. This sequence encodes CASSQEAGSPLHF.

This clone was counted a few times. This chain uses TRBV6-1 with TRBJ1-2; maybe TRBD1 (6 bases). The CDR3 contains 12 residues. Germline V CDR1 and CDR2: MNHNS, SASEGT. V shed 6 bases and J shed 8 bases, with 13 bases lying between them. In nucleotides, the CDR3 is TGTGCCAGCAGGGAACAGGGTCGGGGCTACACCTTC. Its protein product is CASREQGRGYTF.

The J gene is TRBJ2-7, the V gene TRBV3-1, with 10 positions matching TRBD1. CDR1 is LGHDT and CDR2 is YNNKEL in the germline V gene (reference sequence). CDR3 length: 15 amino acids. Unmatched junction bases numbered 5, after V lost 4 bases and J lost 2 bases. CDR3 in DNA: TGTGCCAGCAGCCTAGGACAGGGGGGACCCTACGAGCAGTACTTC. Translated: CASSLGQGGPYEQYF.

The chain employs TRBV20-1 and TRBJ2-7; maybe TRBD1 (6 bases). The V end was cut by 2 bases, the J end by 2 bases, with 13 bases between. This CDR3 comprises 14 residues. Germline lookup yields CDR1 DFQATT and CDR2 SNEGSKA (reference sequence). The CDR3 DNA reads TGCAGTGCTAGACTTTCGGACAGCCCCTACGAGCAGTACTTC. Translation: CSARLSDSPYEQYF.

The chain recombines TRBV28 with TRBJ2-5, with D perhaps matching TRBD1 (6 bases). The CDR3 has 14 amino acids. V lost 6 bases and J 5 bases, leaving 16 bases between the germline ends. Germline CDR1 reads MDHEN; CDR2 reads SYDVKM. The CDR3 DNA reads TGTGCCAGCAGCTTTCAGGGGAGAGGGGAGACCCAGTACTTC. This codes for CASSFQGRGETQYF.

The genes are TRBV5-1 and TRBJ1-1; the D gene is possibly TRBD1 (6 bases). There are 15 residues in the CDR3. Germline-derived CDR1 and CDR2 are SGHRS and YFSETQ. Trimming removed 4 bases at V and 1 base at J, with 14 bases between. CDR3 loop: CASSPQIQGNTEAFF. As DNA, the CDR3 is TGCGCCAGCAGCCCCCAAATACAGGGGAACACTGAAGCTTTCTTT.

The chain employs TRBV9 and TRBJ2-7, with D uncertain. This CDR3 is 14 amino acids long. Germline-derived CDR1 and CDR2 are SGDLS and YYNGEE. Trimming took off 3 bases at V and 6 bases at J, with 16 bases between the two ends. The CDR3: CASSAGDLGGEQYF. The CDR3 DNA sequence: TGTGCCAGCAGCGCAGGCGACCTCGGTGGCGAGCAGTACTTC.

The chain uses TRBV18 and TRBJ2-5; no reliable D call. This CDR3 region has 13 residues. Looked up from germline, CDR1 is KGHSH and CDR2 is LQKENI. Trimming took off 6 bases at V and 2 bases at J, with 10 bases between the two ends. CDR3 nucleotides: TGTGCCAGCTCCCCTAACCATCAAGAGACCCAGTACTTC. As protein: CASSPNHQETQYF.

The rearrangement links TRBV24-1 to TRBJ2-1; D remains unclear. Germline assignment: CDR1 KGHDR and CDR2 SFDVKD. The ends were cut back, 3 bases at V and 0 bases at J, with 11 bases in the middle. The CDR3 totals 16 residues. CDR3: CATSDETRFSYNEQFF. The CDR3 bases are TGTGCCACCAGTGATGAGACTCGTTTCTCCTACAATGAGCAGTTCTTC.

This clone was seen more than once but under ten times. The chain employs TRBV27 and TRBJ1-2, with 7 bases fitting TRBD1. Trimming removed 3 bases from V and 6 bases from J; junction bases left unmatched: 4. Germline CDR1 is MNHEY and CDR2 is SMNVEV (reference sequence). This CDR3 contains 13 residues. Here the CDR3 reads CASSFSGGDGYTF. The DNA for the CDR3 is TGTGCCAGCAGTTTCTCAGGGGGAGATGGCTACACCTTC.

The chain combines TRBV5-1 with TRBJ2-1, with TRBD1 matching over 8 bases. The CDR3 is 15 amino acids. V was clipped by 3 bases and J by 0 bases; unmatched bases: 2. Germline V gene sequence: CDR1 SGHRS, CDR2 YFSETQ. This CDR3 reads CASSSGQGSYNEQFF. The DNA of the CDR3 is TGCGCCAGCAGCTCAGGACAGGGCTCCTACAATGAGCAGTTCTTC.

This clone appeared a few times. This rearrangement joins TRBV28 to TRBJ2-2, with 8 bases that match TRBD1. The ends lost 1 base at V and 1 base at J; junction bases unmatched: 2. CDR1 and CDR2 from the germline V gene are MDHEN and SYDVKM. The CDR3 is made up of 16 amino acids. This CDR3 is CASSLSGGENTGELFF. The DNA of the CDR3 is TGTGCCAGCAGTTTATCAGGGGGCGAGAACACCGGGGAGCTGTTTTTT.

This clone has more than one count but fewer than ten. V is TRBV6-1 and J is TRBJ1-2; D is uncertain. With 6 bases removed from V and 7 bases from J, the gap between germline ends came to 15 bases. Per germline, CDR1 MNHNS and CDR2 SASEGT. The length of the CDR3 is 13 residues. DNA for the CDR3: TGTGCCAGCAGCTTAGATGGGAGGTCTGGCTACACCTTC. Translated: CASSLDGRSGYTF.

The chain uses TRBV6-1 and TRBJ2-2, with TRBD2 matching 12 bases. CDR1 and CDR2 from the germline V gene are MNHNS and SASEGT. Losses at the gene ends were 3 bases for V and 6 bases for J; bases not matched to a gene: 2. The CDR3 sequence is 15 residues long. The CDR3 bases are TGTGCCAGCAGTGATCTAGCGGGGGGGCCCGGGGAGCTGTTTTTT. Protein product: CASSDLAGGPGELFF.